This T cell receptor beta chain was sequenced for a study of T-cell reconstitution after alpha-beta-depleted transplantation in children. This clonotype was recorded a few times. CDR3 length equals 14 residues. In germline, CDR1 is MDHEN, CDR2 SYDVKM. V lost 6 bases and J 1 base, leaving 10 bases between the germline ends. Unique molecular identifiers were used to barcode this TCRbeta library. TCRdb re-derived calls from the PCR reads in MiXCR, one entry per CDR3 protein. The sample includes around 670,000 distinct CDR3 sequences, approximately 14% seen only once; the top ten take 0.65% to 0.9%. This rearrangement joins TRBV28 to TRBJ2-4, with D uncertain. The source is a girl aged 2 to 9 with congenital amegakaryocytic thrombocytopenia, due to receive a stem cell transplant. Sequenced material: PBMCs, taken before TCRalphabeta/CD19-depleted stem cell transplant. In DNA form, the CDR3 reads TGTGCCAGCAGCCATGGGTCGGCCAAAAACATTCAGTACTTC. It yields the protein CASSHGSAKNIQYF.